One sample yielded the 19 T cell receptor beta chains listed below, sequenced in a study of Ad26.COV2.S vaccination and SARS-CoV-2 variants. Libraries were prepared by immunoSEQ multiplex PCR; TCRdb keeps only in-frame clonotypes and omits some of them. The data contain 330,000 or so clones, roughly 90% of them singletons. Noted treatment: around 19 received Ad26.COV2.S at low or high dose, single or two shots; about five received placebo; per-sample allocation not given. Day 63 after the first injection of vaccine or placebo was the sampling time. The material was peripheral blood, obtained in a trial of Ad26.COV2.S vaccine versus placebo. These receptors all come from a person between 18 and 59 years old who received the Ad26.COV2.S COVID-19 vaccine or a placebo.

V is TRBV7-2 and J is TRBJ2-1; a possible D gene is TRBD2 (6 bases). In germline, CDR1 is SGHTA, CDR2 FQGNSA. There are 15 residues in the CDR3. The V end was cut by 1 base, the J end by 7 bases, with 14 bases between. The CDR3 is CASSLDPGVRNEQFF. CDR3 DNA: TGTGCCAGCAGCTTAGATCCGGGAGTCCGGAATGAGCAGTTCTTC.

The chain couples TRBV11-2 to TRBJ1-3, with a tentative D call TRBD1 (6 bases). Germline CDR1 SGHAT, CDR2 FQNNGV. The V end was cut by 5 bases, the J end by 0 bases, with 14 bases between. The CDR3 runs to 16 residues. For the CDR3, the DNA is TGTGCCAGCAGCGTGCCAACAGGGAGCTCTGGAAACACCATATATTTT. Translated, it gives CASSVPTGSSGNTIYF.

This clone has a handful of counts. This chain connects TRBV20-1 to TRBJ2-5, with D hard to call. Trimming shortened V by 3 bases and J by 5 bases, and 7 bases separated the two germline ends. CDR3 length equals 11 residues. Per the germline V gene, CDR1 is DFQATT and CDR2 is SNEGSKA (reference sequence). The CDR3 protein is CSASVPETQYF. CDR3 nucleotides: TGCAGTGCTAGTGTCCCGGAGACCCAGTACTTC.

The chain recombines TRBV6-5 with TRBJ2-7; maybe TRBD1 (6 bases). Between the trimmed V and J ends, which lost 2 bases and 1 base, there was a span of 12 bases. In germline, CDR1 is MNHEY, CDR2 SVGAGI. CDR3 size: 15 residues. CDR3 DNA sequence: TGTGCCAGCAGTTACGGTCCAGGGGCTTCCTACGAGCAGTACGTC. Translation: CASSYGPGASYEQYV.

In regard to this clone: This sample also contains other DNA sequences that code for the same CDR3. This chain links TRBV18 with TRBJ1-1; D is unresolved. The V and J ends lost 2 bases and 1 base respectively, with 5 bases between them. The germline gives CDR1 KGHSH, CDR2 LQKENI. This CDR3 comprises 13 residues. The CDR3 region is CASSPSENTEAFF. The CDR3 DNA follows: TGTGCCAGCTCACCATCAGAGAACACTGAAGCTTTCTTT.

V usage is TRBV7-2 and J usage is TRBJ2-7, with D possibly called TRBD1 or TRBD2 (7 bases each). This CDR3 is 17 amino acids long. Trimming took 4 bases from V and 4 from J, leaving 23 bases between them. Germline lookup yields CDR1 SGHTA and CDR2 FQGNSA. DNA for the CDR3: TGTGCCAGCAGCTCCCCAGCCAGGGGGGGGAACCCTTACGAGCAGTACTTC. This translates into CASSSPARGGNPYEQYF.

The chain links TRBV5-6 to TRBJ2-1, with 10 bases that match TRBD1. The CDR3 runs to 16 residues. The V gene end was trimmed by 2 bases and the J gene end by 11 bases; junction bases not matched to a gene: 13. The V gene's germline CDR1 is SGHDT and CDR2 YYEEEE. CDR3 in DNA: TGTGCCAGCAGCTTAGGTCGGCGCGGGACAGGGGACAAGCAGTTCTTC. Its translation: CASSLGRRGTGDKQFF.

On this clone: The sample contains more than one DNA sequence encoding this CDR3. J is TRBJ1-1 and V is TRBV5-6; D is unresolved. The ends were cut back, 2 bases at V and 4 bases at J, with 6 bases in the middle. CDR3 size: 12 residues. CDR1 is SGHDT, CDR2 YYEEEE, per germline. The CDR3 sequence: CASSLRGTEAFF. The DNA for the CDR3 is TGTGCCAGCAGCTTAAGAGGCACTGAAGCTTTCTTT.

CDR3 sequence: CASSFQGLNTGELFF. The CDR3 nucleotides are TGTGCCAGCAGCTTTCAGGGTCTGAACACCGGGGAGCTGTTTTTT. The chain employs TRBV5-6 and TRBJ2-2; D is possibly TRBD1 (5 bases). The V gene's germline CDR1 is SGHDT and CDR2 YYEEEE. The CDR3 has 15 amino acids. Trimming left V 2 bases short and J 1 base short, with 9 bases between.

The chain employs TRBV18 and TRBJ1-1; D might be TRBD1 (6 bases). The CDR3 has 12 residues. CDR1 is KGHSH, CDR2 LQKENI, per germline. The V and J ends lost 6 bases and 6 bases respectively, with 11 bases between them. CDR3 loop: CASSGQPPEAFF. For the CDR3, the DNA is TGTGCCAGCTCCGGACAGCCACCTGAAGCTTTCTTT.

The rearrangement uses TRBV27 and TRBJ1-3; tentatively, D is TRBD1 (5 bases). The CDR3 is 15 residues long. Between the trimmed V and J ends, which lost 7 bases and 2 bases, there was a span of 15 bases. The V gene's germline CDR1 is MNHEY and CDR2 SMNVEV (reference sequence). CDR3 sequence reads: CASKRDRMAGNTIYF. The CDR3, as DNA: TGTGCCAGCAAAAGGGACCGGATGGCTGGAAACACCATATATTTT.

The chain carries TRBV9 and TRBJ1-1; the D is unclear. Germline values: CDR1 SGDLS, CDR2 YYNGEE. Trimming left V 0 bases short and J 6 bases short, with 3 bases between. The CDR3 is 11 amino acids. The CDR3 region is CASSVGSEAFF. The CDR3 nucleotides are TGTGCCAGCAGCGTAGGCTCTGAAGCTTTCTTT.

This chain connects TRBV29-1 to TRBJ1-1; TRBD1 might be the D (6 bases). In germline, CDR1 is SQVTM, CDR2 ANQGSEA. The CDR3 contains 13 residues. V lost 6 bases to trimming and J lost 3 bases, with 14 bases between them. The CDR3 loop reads CSVSGTLYTEAFF. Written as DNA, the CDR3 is TGCAGCGTATCCGGGACACTCTACACTGAAGCTTTCTTT.

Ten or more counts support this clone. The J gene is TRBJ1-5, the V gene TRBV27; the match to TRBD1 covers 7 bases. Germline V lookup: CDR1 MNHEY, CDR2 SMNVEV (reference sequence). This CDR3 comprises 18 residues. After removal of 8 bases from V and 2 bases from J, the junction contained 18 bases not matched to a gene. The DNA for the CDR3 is TGTGCCAGCCGTCCTGGACAGGATTTAAGGAATGGCAATCAGCCCCAGCATTTT. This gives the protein CASRPGQDLRNGNQPQHF.

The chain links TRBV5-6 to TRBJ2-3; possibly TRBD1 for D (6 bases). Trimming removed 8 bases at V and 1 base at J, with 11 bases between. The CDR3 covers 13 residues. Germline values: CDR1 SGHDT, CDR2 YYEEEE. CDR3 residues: CASRDTGTDTQYF. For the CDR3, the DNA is TGTGCCAGTAGGGACACCGGCACAGATACGCAGTATTTT.

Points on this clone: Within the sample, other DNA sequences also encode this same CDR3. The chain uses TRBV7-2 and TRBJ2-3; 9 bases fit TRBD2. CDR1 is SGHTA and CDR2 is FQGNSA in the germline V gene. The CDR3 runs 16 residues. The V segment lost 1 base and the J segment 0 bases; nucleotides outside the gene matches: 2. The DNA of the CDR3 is TGTGCCAGCAGCTTAGTACTAGCGGGTAGCACAGATACGCAGTATTTT. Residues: CASSLVLAGSTDTQYF.

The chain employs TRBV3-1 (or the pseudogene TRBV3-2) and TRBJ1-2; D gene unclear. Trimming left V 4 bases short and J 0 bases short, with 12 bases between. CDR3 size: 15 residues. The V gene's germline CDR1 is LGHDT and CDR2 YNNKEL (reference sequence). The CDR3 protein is CASSRNVGSNYGYTF. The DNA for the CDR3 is TGTGCCAGCAGCCGGAATGTGGGTTCTAACTATGGCTACACCTTC.

The CDR3 nucleotides read TGTGCCAGCTCACCACCGGGGCTGAATTCACCCCTCCACTTT. Residues: CASSPPGLNSPLHF. The rearrangement links TRBV18 to TRBJ1-6, with D perhaps TRBD1 (5 bases). Trimming shortened V by 0 bases and J by 7 bases, and 7 bases separated the two germline ends. The germline gives CDR1 KGHSH, CDR2 LQKENI. This CDR3 comprises 14 residues.

CDR3 nucleotides: TGCGCCAGCAGCTTGGATCCCCAGGGACCCCTCTATGGCTACACCTTC. The encoded protein is CASSLDPQGPLYGYTF. The chain carries TRBV5-1 and TRBJ1-2; TRBD1 is a possible D gene (5 bases). The CDR3 is 16 amino acids. Germline CDR1 is SGHRS and CDR2 is YFSETQ. Trimming removed 0 bases from V and 4 bases from J, with 16 bases in between.